One sample yielded the 5 T cell receptor beta chains listed below, sequenced in a study of T cell responses to AZD1222 COVID-19 vaccine. Assay used: immunoSEQ multiplex PCR; TCRdb lists only in-frame clones, some missing. The sample has roughly 95,000 clones; around nine tenths are singletons. Material: peripheral blood, obtained on day 0 of AZD1222 vaccination. The source of these receptors is an adult in good health.

The V and J genes are TRBV28 and TRBJ1-5; D unclear. The V and J ends lost 10 bases and 0 bases respectively, with 10 bases between them. The germline CDR1 and CDR2 sequences are MDHEN and SYDVKM. The CDR3 consists of 13 residues. The DNA of the CDR3 is TGTGCCACGGTACGGTATAGCAATCAGCCCCAGCATTTT. Protein sequence: CATVRYSNQPQHF.

The V gene is TRBV27, the J gene TRBJ1-1; D call uncertain. The CDR3 extends over 13 amino acids. Looked up from germline, CDR1 is MNHEY and CDR2 is SMNVEV (reference sequence). V lost 2 bases and J 0 bases, leaving 4 bases between the germline ends. As DNA, the CDR3 is TGTGCCAGCAGTTTAATGATGAACACTGAAGCTTTCTTT. Its translation is CASSLMMNTEAFF.

The J gene is TRBJ1-4, the V gene TRBV30; D may be TRBD1 (6 bases). CDR3 size: 15 residues. V gave up 1 base and J gave up 7 bases, with 16 bases separating them. Germline CDR1 reads GTSNPN; CDR2 reads SVGIG (reference sequence). The CDR3 DNA reads TGTGCCTGGAGTGGCTTTGGGGGGCGAAGTGAAAAACTGTTTTTT. This translates into CAWSGFGGRSEKLFF.

DNA of the CDR3: TGTGCCAGCGGGGTAGGGAGTTCGAACACTGAAGCTTTCTTT. As protein: CASGVGSSNTEAFF. The chain recombines TRBV11-2 with TRBJ1-1; D not certain. V lost 8 bases, J lost 1 base, and 14 bases lay in between. Per germline, CDR1 SGHAT and CDR2 FQNNGV. The CDR3 has 14 amino acids.

The chain recombines TRBV24-1 with TRBJ2-1; 8 nucleotides agree with TRBD1. The CDR3 loop spans 15 amino acids. Germline loops: CDR1 KGHDR, CDR2 SFDVKD. Losses at the gene ends were 3 bases for V and 7 bases for J; bases not matched to a gene: 7. This CDR3 reads CATSDVPGQVNEQFF. The CDR3 DNA sequence: TGTGCCACCAGTGATGTCCCGGGACAGGTTAATGAGCAGTTCTTC.